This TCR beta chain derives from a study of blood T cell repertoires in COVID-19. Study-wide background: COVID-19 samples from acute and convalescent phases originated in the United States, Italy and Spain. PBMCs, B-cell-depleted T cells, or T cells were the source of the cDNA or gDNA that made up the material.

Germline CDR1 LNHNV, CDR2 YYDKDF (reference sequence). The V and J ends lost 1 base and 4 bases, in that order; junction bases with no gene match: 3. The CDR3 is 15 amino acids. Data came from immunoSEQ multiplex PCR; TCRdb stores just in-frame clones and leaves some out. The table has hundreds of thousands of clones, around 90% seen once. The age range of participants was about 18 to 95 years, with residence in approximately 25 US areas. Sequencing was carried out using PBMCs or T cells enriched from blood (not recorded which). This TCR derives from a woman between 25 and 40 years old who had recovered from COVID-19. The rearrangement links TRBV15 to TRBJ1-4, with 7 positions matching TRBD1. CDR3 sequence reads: CATSRGQGFNEKLFF. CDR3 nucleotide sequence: TGTGCCACCAGCAGAGGACAGGGCTTTAATGAAAAACTGTTTTTT.